This is a list of T cell receptor beta chains from one sample in a study of breast tumors, draining lymph nodes, adjacent tissues. TCRdb re-called the multiplex PCR reads through MiXCR, storing one row per CDR3 protein. The sample yields 30,000 to 40,000 distinct CDR3 sequences, approximately 63% seen once. Source material: breast tumor tissue. These receptors were taken from a female donor with breast cancer. Some clones in this sample may be carry-over from other donors' samples. Both conserved end residues are part of each CDR3. The order of the fields is clone size, D gene, V gene, J gene, CDR3 protein, CDR3 DNA. A D gene is named only where the DNA matches it firmly. Clone size appears in some rows only: once, few, many, or a class for an expanded clone.

>medium-sized|.|TRBV6-4|TRBJ2-1
CASSDSTNNEQFF
TGTGCCAGCAGTGACTCGACTAACAATGAGCAGTTCTTC
>many|TRBD2|TRBV5-8|TRBJ2-1
CASSFWRERHNEQFF
TGTGCCAGCAGCTTCTGGCGGGAGAGACACAATGAGCAGTTCTTC
>.|.|TRBV15|TRBJ2-7
CATSTGRGRWYEQYF
TGTGCCACCAGTACGGGCAGGGGAAGGTGGTACGAGCAGTACTTC
>few|TRBD2|TRBV19|TRBJ2-7
CASRPAGASYEQYF
TGTGCCAGTAGGCCAGCGGGAGCATCCTACGAGCAGTACTTC
>.|.|TRBV29-1|TRBJ2-7
CSVGGERRSSSYGSYEQYF
TGCAGCGTTGGGGGGGAAAGAAGATCCAGCTCGTACGGGAGCTACGAGCAGTACTTC
>.|.|TRBV20-1|TRBJ2-7
CSVSPGHDYEQYF
TGCAGTGTTTCGCCGGGACACGACTACGAGCAGTACTTC
>few|.|TRBV11-2|TRBJ2-3
CASVRGLTDTQYF
TGTGCCAGCGTGCGAGGCTTAACAGATACGCAGTATTTT
>.|TRBD1|TRBV4-2|TRBJ1-2
CASSQTGNYGYTF
TGTGCCAGCAGCCAGACAGGGAACTATGGCTACACCTTC
>.|TRBD2|TRBV7-9|TRBJ2-7
CASSLEAGERYEQYF
TGTGCCAGCAGCTTAGAGGCGGGAGAACGGTACGAGCAGTACTTC
>.|.|TRBV5-5|TRBJ1-3
CASSLEGGRSTIYF
TGTGCCAGCAGCTTAGAGGGTGGGAGGAGCACCATATATTTT
>few|.|TRBV7-6|TRBJ2-3
CASSLMGEQDTQYF
TGTGCCAGCAGCTTAATGGGGGAACAAGATACGCAGTATTTT
>few|.|TRBV6-5|TRBJ1-5
CASSESMGQPQHF
TGTGCCAGCAGTGAATCGATGGGACAGCCCCAGCATTTT
>many|.|TRBV19|TRBJ2-7
CASMGSGEQYF
TGTGCCAGTATGGGGAGTGGCGAGCAGTACTTC
>.|.|TRBV7-2|TRBJ1-6
CASSLARGPNSPLHF
TGTGCCAGCAGCTTAGCGCGCGGGCCTAATTCACCCCTCCACTTT
>medium-sized|.|TRBV29-1|TRBJ2-6
CSVAGLANVLTF
TGCAGCGTTGCAGGGCTAGCCAACGTCCTGACTTTC
>.|.|TRBV11-2|TRBJ2-7
CASSLGLVSYEQYF
TGTGCCAGCAGCTTAGGACTAGTCTCCTACGAGCAGTACTTC
>few|.|TRBV2|TRBJ2-7
CASSGGHSSYEQYF
TGTGCCAGCAGTGGTGGGCACAGCTCCTACGAGCAGTACTTC
>.|.|TRBV7-6|TRBJ1-6
CASSYYQGPNNSPLHF
TGTGCCAGCAGTTATTATCAGGGTCCTAATAATTCACCCCTCCACTTT
>few|.|TRBV2|TRBJ1-2
CASSEGQADYTF
TGTGCCAGCAGTGAGGGGCAGGCCGACTACACCTTC
>.|.|TRBV12-3/TRBV12-4|TRBJ1-5
CASNSPRTGNQPQHF
TGTGCCAGCAATTCCCCGAGGACAGGCAATCAGCCCCAGCATTTT
>.|TRBD1|TRBV7-2|TRBJ2-7
CASSWTGNYEQYF
TGTGCCAGCAGTTGGACAGGGAATTACGAGCAGTACTTC
>.|.|TRBV5-1|TRBJ2-7
CASSLDGGISYEQYF
TGCGCCAGCAGCTTGGACGGCGGAATCTCCTACGAGCAGTACTTC
>.|TRBD2|TRBV2|TRBJ2-1
CASRPRTSLYEQFF
TGTGCTAGCAGGCCCCGGACTAGCCTCTACGAGCAGTTCTTC
>.|TRBD2|TRBV28|TRBJ2-7
CASSSSGGGQAHEQYF
TGCGCCAGCAGCTCTAGCGGGGGAGGTCAGGCCCACGAGCAGTACTTC
>.|TRBD1|TRBV29-1|TRBJ2-7
CSVAWDRITYEQYF
TGCAGCGTTGCCTGGGACAGGATAACCTACGAGCAGTACTTC
>.|.|TRBV29-1|TRBJ2-7
CSVVVGAPPYEQYF
TGCAGCGTTGTAGTGGGGGCACCCCCCTACGAGCAGTACTTC
>.|.|TRBV12-3/TRBV12-4|TRBJ2-1
CASSFQGGPWNEQFF
TGTGCCAGCAGTTTTCAGGGTGGGCCATGGAATGAGCAGTTCTTC
>many|TRBD2|TRBV5-1|TRBJ2-7
CASSLAGGEWNEQYF
TGCGCCAGCAGTCTAGCGGGAGGGGAATGGAACGAGCAGTACTTC
>.|.|TRBV20-1|TRBJ1-1
CSALTASTEAFF
TGCAGTGCTCTGACTGCGAGCACTGAAGCTTTCTTT
>.|.|TRBV7-3|TRBJ2-3
CASSFDRDSTDTQYF
TGTGCCAGCAGCTTCGACAGGGACTCCACAGATACGCAGTATTTT
>many|.|TRBV12-3/TRBV12-4|TRBJ1-5
CASSFGSNQPQHF
TGTGCCAGCAGTTTCGGCAGCAATCAGCCCCAGCATTTT
>once|TRBD1|TRBV7-9|TRBJ1-2
CASSLRDRGGTDGYTF
TGTGCCAGCAGCTTAAGGGACAGGGGAGGGACGGATGGCTACACCTTC
>.|TRBD2|TRBV7-2|TRBJ2-1
CASSLGLAVYNEQFF
TGTGCCAGCAGCCTTGGACTAGCGGTTTACAATGAGCAGTTCTTC
>.|TRBD2|TRBV29-1|TRBJ2-5
CSVGPRLAGAQETQYF
TGCAGCGTTGGGCCCCGACTAGCGGGGGCCCAAGAGACCCAGTACTTC
>.|TRBD1|TRBV5-1|TRBJ1-6
CASSTGQGGYSPLHF
TGCGCCAGCAGCACAGGACAGGGAGGTTATTCACCCCTCCACTTT
>.|.|TRBV7-8|TRBJ1-5
CASSRPGRYVGQPQHF
TGTGCCAGCAGCCGTCCGGGTCGCTACGTGGGTCAGCCCCAGCATTTT
>.|.|TRBV20-1|TRBJ2-5
CSARQTRGETQYF
TGCAGTGCTAGACAGACCCGCGGTGAGACCCAGTACTTC
>many|.|TRBV13|TRBJ2-1
CASSSRGQHNNEQFF
TGTGCCAGCAGCTCAAGGGGACAACACAACAATGAGCAGTTCTTC
>many|TRBD2|TRBV19|TRBJ2-3
CASTSLAGSTDTQYF
TGTGCCAGTACCTCACTAGCGGGGAGCACAGATACGCAGTATTTT
>once|.|TRBV7-3|TRBJ2-3
CASSLLGTDTQYF
TGTGCCAGCAGCTTGTTAGGGACAGATACGCAGTATTTT
>.|.|TRBV7-3|TRBJ1-3
CASMRQSSGNTIYF
TGTGCCAGTATGAGGCAGAGCTCTGGAAACACCATATATTTT